This T cell receptor (beta chain) derives from a study of blood T cell repertoires in COVID-19. In the study overall: PBMCs, B-cell-depleted T cells, or T cells were the source of the cDNA or gDNA that made up the material.

Original analysis: Amplification with reference gene primers provided the estimates of nucleated cell counts. Libraries were prepared by immunoSEQ multiplex PCR; TCRdb keeps only in-frame clonotypes and omits some of them. V and J calls and clone size are copied from that table; D and trimming were computed from the DNA. The sample has 300,000 to 450,000 clones, 85% seen once. The length of the CDR3 is 13 residues. This TCR derives from a woman aged 18-29 years with acute or convalescent COVID-19. Specimen: peripheral blood. V usage is TRBV21-1 and J usage is TRBJ2-1; TRBD2, as called in the table, went unchecked against the DNA. TRBV21-1 is a known pseudogene. The CDR3 is CASSKLDGNEQFF. Written as DNA, the CDR3 is TGTGCCAGCAGCAAATTAGACGGGAATGAGCAGTTCTTC.